The sequence of this TCR beta chain was determined in a study of T cell responses to AZD1222 COVID-19 vaccine. This CDR3 comprises 13 residues. The germline V and J ends were trimmed by 7 bases and 0 bases, with 9 bases remaining between them. Germline V CDR1 and CDR2: SGHTA, FQGTGA. Generated by immunoSEQ multiplex PCR, the TCRdb table keeps only in-frame clones and is missing some. This sample has some 200,000 clones, with 70% to 90% found just once. The sequencing used peripheral blood, collected 28 days after the second AZD1222 dose. This TCR came from an adult who received the AZD1222 COVID-19 vaccine. The V and J genes are TRBV7-3 and TRBJ1-1; D is undetermined. CDR3 amino acids: CASIEPMNTEAFF. The CDR3 nucleotides read TGTGCCAGCATCGAACCTATGAACACTGAAGCTTTCTTT.